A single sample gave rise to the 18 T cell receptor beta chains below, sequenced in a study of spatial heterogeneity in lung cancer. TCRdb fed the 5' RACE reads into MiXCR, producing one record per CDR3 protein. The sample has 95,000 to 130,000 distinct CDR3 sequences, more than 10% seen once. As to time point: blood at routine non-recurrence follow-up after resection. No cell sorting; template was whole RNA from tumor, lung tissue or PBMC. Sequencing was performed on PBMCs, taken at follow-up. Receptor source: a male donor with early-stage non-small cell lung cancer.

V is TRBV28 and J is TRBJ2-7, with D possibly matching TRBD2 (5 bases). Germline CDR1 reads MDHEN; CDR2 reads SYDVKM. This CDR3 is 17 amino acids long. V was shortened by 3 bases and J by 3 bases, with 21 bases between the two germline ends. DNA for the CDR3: TGTGCCAGCAGTTTTCCCGCTAACCAACTAGGAGGCTACGAGCAGTACTTC. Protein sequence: CASSFPANQLGGYEQYF. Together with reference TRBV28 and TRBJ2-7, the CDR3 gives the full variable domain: DVKVTQSSRYLVKRTGEKVFLECVQDMDHENMFWYRQDPGLGLRLIYFSYDVKMKEKGDIPEGYSVSREKKERFSLILESASTNQTSMYLCASSFPANQLGGYEQYFGPGTRLTVT.

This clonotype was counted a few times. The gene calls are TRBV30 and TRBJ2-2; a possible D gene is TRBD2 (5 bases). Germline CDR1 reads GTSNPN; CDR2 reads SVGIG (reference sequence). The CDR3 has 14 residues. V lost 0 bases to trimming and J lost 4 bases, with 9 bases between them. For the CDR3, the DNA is TGTGCCTGGAGTGTACTAGGTCCCACCGGGGAGCTGTTTTTT. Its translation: CAWSVLGPTGELFF.

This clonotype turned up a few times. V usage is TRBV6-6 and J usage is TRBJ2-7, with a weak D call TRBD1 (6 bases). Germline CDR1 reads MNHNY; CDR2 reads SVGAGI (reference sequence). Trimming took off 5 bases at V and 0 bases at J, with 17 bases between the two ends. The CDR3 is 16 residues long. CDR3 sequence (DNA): TGTGCCAGCAGTCCTCGGGACACACTTAGCTCCTACGAGCAGTACTTC. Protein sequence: CASSPRDTLSSYEQYF.

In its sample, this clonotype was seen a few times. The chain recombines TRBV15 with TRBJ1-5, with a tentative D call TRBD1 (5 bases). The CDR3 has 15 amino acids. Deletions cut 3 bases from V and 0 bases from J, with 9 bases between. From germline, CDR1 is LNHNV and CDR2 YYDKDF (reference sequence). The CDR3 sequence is CATSSGAASNQPQHF. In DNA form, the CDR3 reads TGTGCCACCAGCAGCGGGGCAGCTAGCAATCAGCCCCAGCATTTT. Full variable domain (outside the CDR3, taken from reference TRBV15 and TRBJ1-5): DAMVIQNPRYQVTQFGKPVTLSCSQTLNHNVMYWYQQKSSQAPKLLFHYYDKDFNNEADTPDNFQSRRPNTSFCFLDIRSPGLGDTAMYLCATSSGAASNQPQHFGDGTRLSIL.

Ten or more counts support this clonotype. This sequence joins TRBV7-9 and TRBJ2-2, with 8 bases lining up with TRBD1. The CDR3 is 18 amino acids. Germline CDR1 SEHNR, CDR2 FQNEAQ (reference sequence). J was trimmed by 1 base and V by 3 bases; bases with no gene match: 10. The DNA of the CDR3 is TGTGCCAGCAGCTTTTCGGACAGGGAAGTGATGAACACCGGGGAGCTGTTTTTT. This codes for CASSFSDREVMNTGELFF.

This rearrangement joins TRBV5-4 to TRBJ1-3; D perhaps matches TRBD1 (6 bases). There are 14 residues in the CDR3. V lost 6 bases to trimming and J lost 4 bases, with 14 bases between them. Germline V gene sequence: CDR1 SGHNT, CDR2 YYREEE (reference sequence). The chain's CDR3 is CASNTQGTGNTIYF. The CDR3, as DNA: TGTGCCAGCAACACACAGGGTACGGGAAACACCATATATTTT. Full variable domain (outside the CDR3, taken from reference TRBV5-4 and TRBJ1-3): ETGVTQSPTHLIKTRGQQVTLRCSSQSGHNTVSWYQQALGQGPQFIFQYYREEENGRGNFPPRFSGLQFPNYSSELNVNALELDDSALYLCASNTQGTGNTIYFGEGSWLTVV.

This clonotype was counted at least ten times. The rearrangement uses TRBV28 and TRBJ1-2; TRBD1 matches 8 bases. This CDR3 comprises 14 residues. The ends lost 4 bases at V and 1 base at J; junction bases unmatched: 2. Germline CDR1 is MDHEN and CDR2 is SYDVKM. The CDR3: CASSSGQDNYGYTF. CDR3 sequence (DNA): TGTGCCAGCAGTTCGGGACAGGATAACTATGGCTACACCTTC.

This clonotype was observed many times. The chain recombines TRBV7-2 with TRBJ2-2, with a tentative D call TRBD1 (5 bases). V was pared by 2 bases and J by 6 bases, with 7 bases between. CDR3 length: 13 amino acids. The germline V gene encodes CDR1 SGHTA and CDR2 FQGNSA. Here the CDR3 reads CASSLPRAGELFF. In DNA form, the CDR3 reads TGTGCCAGCAGCTTACCCAGGGCCGGGGAGCTGTTTTTT.

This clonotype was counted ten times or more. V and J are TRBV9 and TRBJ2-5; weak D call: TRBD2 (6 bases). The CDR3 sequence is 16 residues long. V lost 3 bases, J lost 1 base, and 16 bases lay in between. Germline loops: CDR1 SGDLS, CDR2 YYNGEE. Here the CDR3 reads CASSEDGTGRQETQYF. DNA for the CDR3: TGTGCCAGCAGCGAGGACGGGACTGGACGCCAAGAGACCCAGTACTTC.

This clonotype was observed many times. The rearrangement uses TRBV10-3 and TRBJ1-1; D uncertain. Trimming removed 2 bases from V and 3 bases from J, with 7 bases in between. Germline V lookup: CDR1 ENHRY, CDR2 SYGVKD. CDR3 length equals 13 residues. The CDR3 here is CAISEGGYTEAFF. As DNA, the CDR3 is TGTGCCATCAGTGAGGGAGGGTACACTGAAGCTTTCTTT.

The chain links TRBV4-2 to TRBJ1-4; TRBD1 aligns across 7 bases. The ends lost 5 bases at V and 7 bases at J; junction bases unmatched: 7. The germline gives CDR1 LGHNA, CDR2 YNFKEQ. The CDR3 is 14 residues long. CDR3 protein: CASSSRGGAEKLFF. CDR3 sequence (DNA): TGTGCCAGCAGCTCCAGGGGGGGAGCTGAAAAACTGTTTTTT.

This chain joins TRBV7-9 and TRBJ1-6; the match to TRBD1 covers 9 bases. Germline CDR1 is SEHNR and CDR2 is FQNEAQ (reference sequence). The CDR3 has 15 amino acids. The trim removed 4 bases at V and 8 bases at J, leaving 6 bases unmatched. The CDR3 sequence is CASSYTGQGDSPLHF. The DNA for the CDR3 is TGTGCCAGCAGCTACACGGGACAGGGAGATTCACCCCTCCACTTT. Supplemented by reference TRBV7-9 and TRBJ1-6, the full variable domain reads DTGVSQNPRHKITKRGQNVTFRCDPISEHNRLYWYRQTLGQGPEFLTYFQNEAQLEKSRLLSDRFSAERPKGSFSTLEIQRTEQGDSAMYLCASSYTGQGDSPLHFGNGTRLTVT.

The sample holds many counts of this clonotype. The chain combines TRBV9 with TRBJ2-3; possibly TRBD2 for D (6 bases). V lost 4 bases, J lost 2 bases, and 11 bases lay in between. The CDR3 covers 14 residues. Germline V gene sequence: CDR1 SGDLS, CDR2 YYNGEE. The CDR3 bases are TGTGCCAGCAGCCGGGCGGGGTTCACAGATACGCAGTATTTT. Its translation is CASSRAGFTDTQYF.

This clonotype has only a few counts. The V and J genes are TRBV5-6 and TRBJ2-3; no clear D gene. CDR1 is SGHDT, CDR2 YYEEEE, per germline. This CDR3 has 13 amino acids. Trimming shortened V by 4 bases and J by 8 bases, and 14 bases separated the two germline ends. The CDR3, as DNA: TGTGCCAGCAGCCTCTGGCTTCACGGTACGCAGTATTTT. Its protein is CASSLWLHGTQYF.

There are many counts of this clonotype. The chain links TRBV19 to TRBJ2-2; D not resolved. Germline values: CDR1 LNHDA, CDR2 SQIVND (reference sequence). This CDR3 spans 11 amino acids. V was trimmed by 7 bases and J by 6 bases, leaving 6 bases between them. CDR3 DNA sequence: TGTGCCAGTACCCGGCCCGGGGAGCTGTTTTTT. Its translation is CASTRPGELFF.

As DNA, the CDR3 is TGCAGTGCTAGAGTAAAGGGAAACGACTATGGCTACACCTTC. Amino acid sequence: CSARVKGNDYGYTF. The rearrangement links TRBV20-1 to TRBJ1-2; D gene uncertain. Germline V gene lookup returns CDR1 DFQATT and CDR2 SNEGSKA (reference sequence). Trimming cost V 1 base and J 3 bases, with 12 bases left between them. The CDR3 loop spans 14 amino acids.

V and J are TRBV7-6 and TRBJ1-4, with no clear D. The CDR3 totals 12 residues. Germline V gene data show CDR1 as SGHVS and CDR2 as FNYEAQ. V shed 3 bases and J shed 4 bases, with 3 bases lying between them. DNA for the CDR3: TGTGCCAGCAGCTTCAATAATGAAAAACTGTTTTTT. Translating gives CASSFNNEKLFF.

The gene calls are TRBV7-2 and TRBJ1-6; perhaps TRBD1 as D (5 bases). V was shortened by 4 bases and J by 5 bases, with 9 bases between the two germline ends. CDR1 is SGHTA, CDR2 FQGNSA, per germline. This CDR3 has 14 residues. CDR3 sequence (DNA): TGTGCCAGCAGCTCCAGAGGGGATAATTCACCCCTCCACTTT. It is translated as CASSSRGDNSPLHF.